This T cell receptor beta chain came from a study of blood T cell repertoires in COVID-19 (TCRdb year 2020). For the wider study: Samples covering the acute and convalescent phases of COVID-19 were provided by collaborators in the United States, Italy and Spain. The material from the prospective study consisted of cDNA or gDNA derived from T cells, B-cell-depleted T cells, or PBMCs. Sample metadata almost always included a de-identified subject ID, COVID-19 status, age in years and sex. Where available, HLA class I and class II types were taken from metadata supplied by the sample provider and were not determined by assay-based typing. Samples came from the ongoing ImmuneRACE study (first 160 participants) plus 1,254 subjects from 6 global collaborators. The dataset comprised deeply sampled blood TCRbeta repertoires from subjects exposed to, actively infected with, or recovered from COVID-19. A freely available public database, intended as a resource for researchers studying the immune response to SARS-CoV-2, is where the repertoires were released.

The collaborating institutions used their own protocols to collect whole blood in K2EDTA tubes. For TCRbeta analysis, collaborators shipped samples as frozen whole blood, isolated PBMCs, or DNA extracted from either of those sample types. Findings and caveats that apply to the study as a whole: The amount of clinical and demographic metadata varied by source and participant and was provided uncurated.

The immunoSEQ Assay, a bias-controlled multiplex PCR, was used to amplify TCRbeta CDR3 regions from genomic DNA. The original methods were these. Within the assay, amplification of reference gene primers was used to estimate how many nucleated cells each sample contained. To quantify the absolute abundance of each unique TCRbeta CDR3 rearrangement, sequence reads were collapsed and filtered. Productive Simpson clonality was computed per sample as the square root of Simpson's diversity index over productive rearrangements. The table comes from immuneACCESS by way of TCRdb, which keeps in-frame sequences with V and J called. Part of the clones is missing from these tables; in studies checked, under half for an unresolved V gene and the rest for unknown reasons. The V and J calls and clone size are taken from that table; D and trimming were inferred from the DNA. This sample holds about 91,000 clones; 70% to 90% were observed only once. The top ten constitute approximately 5% of the sample.

Turning to this clone: Its antigen remains unidentified. No base qualities exist here, and no much larger clone lies one base off it.

According to the germline V gene (reference sequence), CDR1 reads SGHNT and CDR2 reads YYREEE. Counted from cysteine to phenylalanine, this CDR3 has 15 amino acids. CDR3 DNA only is kept here, 45 bases in frame from base 1. From V the trimming removes 4 bases and from J it removes 2 bases, while the gene matches leave 5 bases of the junction unaccounted for. The sequenced sample consisted of peripheral blood. The sequence joins TRBV5-4 to TRBJ1-1; 10 middle bases align to TRBD1. The sequence was obtained from a man between 70 and 80 years old with acute or convalescent COVID-19. The CDR3 protein sequence reads: CASSPGQGGNTEAFF. The DNA sequence is as follows: TGTGCCAGCAGCCCAGGACAGGGGGGAAACACTGAAGCTTTCTTT.